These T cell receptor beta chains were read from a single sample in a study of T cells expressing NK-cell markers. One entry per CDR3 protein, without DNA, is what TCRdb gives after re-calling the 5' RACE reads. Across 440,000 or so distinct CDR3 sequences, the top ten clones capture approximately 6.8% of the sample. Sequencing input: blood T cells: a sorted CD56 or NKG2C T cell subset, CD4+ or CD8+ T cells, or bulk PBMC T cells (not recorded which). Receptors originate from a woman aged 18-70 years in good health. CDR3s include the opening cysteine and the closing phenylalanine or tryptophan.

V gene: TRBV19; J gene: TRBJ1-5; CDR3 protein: CASTGRQGALDNQPQHF
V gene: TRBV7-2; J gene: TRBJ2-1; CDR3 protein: CASSLANWDRVYNEQFF
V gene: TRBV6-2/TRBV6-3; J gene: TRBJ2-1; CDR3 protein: CASRESSNEQFF
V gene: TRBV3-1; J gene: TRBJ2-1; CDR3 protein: CASSHTQPSYNEQFF
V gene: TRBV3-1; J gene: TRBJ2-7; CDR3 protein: CASSQDSTRSYEQYF
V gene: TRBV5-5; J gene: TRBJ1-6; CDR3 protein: CASSTEPYSPLHF
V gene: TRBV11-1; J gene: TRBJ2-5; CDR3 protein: CASSRTSGYQETQYF
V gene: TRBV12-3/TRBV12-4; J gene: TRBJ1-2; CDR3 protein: CASSSPFIWQASNYGYTF
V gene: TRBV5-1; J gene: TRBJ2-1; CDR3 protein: CASSRGLAGVKEQFF
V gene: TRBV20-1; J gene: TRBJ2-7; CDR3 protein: CSAPRTGVYEQYF
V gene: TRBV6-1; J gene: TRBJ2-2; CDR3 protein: CASSPLGGYSTGELFF
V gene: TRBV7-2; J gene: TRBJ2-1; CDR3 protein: CASSPRTAGRDEQFF
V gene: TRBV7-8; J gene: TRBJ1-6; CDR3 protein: CASSYTGSPLHF
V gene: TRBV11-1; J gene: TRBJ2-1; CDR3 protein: CASSLTGLAVNEQFF
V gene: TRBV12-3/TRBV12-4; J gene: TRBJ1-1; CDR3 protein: CASIMTGMNTEAFF
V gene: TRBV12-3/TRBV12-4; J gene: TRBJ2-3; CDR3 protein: CANPPDGGDTDTQYF
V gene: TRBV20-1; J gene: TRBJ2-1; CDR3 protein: CSASKGLAYNEQFF
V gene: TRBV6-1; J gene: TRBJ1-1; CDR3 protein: CASSAENTEAFF
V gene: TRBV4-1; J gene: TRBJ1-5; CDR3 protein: CASSYRPGERIKPQHF
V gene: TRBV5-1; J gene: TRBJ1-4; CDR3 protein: CASSLSDSGKLFF
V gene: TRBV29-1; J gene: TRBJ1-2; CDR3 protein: CSVVPPGGYTF
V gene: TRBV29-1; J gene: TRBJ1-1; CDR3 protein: CSAGRVTEAFF
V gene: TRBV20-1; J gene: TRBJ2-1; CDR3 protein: CSARDVGGMRAYNEQFF
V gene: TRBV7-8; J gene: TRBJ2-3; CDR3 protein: CASSARLAGTSTDTQYF
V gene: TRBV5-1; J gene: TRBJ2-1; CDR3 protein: CASSLEGLAYNEQFF
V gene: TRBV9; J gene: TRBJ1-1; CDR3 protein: CASSPRTGATNTEAFF
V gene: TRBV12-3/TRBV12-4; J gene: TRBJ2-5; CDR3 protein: CASSLRGVQETQYF
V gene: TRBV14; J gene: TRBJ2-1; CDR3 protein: CASSLSSGYNEQFF
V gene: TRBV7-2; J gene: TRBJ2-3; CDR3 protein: CASSRTSPGTQYF
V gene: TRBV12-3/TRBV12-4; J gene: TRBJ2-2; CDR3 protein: CASSLQGLDTGELFF
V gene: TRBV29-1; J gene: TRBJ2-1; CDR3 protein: CSVRTGGYNEQFF
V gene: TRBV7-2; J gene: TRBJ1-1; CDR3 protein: CASSLDAGLRSTEAFF
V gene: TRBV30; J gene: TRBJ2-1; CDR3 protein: CAWISGTSGTVDEQFF
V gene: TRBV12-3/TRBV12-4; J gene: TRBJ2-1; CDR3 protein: CASRRLAFNEQFF
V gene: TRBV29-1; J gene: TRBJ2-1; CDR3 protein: CSVERGGPNSYNEQFF
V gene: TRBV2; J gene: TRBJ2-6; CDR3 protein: CASRRLTSGANVLTF
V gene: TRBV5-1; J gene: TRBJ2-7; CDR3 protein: CASSLTSGRAPEQYF
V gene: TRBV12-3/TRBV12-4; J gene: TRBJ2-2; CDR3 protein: CASTLSGGSGTGELFF
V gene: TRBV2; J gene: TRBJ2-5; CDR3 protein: CASSPLGDQYF
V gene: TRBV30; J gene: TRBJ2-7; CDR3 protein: CAWAPGDSSYEQYF
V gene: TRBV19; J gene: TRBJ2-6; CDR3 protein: CASSRGSGANVLTF
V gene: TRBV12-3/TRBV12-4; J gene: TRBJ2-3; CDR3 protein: CASSPAQTDTQYF
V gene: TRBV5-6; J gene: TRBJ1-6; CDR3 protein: CASSLPGASPLHF
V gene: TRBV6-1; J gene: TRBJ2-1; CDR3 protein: CASMKAGGPNEQFF